This T cell receptor beta chain is drawn from a study of blood T cell repertoires in COVID-19. The germline V and J ends were trimmed by 4 bases and 0 bases, with 10 bases remaining between them. Per germline, CDR1 MNHEY and CDR2 SVGAGI. The length of the CDR3 is 14 residues. The repertoire was sequenced with immunoSEQ multiplex PCR; TCRdb's copy has only in-frame clones and lacks some. The repertoire holds about 150,000 clones, approximately 79% seen once, with roughly 20% in the top ten. The sequenced sample consisted of PBMCs or T cells enriched from blood (not recorded which). The clonotype originates from a woman in her 70s in a cohort exposed to, infected with or recovered from COVID-19 (not recorded which). The chain has TRBV6-5 and TRBJ2-7; D ambiguous. The CDR3 DNA reads TGTGCCAGCAGTTCCCTCAGGTTCTCCTACGAGCAGTACTTC. This encodes CASSSLRFSYEQYF.